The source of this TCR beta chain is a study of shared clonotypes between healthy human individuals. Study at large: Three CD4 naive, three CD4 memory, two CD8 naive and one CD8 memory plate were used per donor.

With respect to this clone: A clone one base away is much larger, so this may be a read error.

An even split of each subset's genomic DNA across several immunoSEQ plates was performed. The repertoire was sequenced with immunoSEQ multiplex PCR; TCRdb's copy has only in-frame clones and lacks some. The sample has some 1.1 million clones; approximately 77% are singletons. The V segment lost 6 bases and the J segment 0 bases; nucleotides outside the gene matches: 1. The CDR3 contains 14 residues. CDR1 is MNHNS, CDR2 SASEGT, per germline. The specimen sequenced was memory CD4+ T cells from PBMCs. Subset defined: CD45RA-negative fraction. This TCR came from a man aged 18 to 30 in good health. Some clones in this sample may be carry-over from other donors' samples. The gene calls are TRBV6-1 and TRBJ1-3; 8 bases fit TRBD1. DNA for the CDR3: TGTGCCAGCAGGGGGACAGGCTCTGGAAACACCATATATTTT. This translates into CASRGTGSGNTIYF.